A single sample gave rise to the 15 T cell receptor beta chains below, sequenced in a study of T cells in Graves' hyperthyroidism and ophthalmopathy. Researchers took RNA transcripts and amplified the TCR beta CDR3 regions from them. When the TCR CDR3 underwent first-round RT-PCR, the HTBI primer set was used. TCRdb analysed the multiplex PCR reads with MiXCR anew, one entry per CDR3 protein. There are 300,000 or so distinct CDR3 sequences in the sample; approximately 22% occur only once, and around half lies in the top ten. Sequencing used blood. These receptors were obtained from a woman aged 45-65 years with Graves' hyperthyroidism.

There are many counts of this clonotype. V usage is TRBV20-1 and J usage is TRBJ1-2; D ambiguous. V was shortened by 7 bases and J by 4 bases, with 10 bases between the two germline ends. The germline V gene encodes CDR1 DFQATT and CDR2 SNEGSKA (reference sequence). This CDR3 is 11 amino acids long. CDR3 in DNA: TGCAGTGTTTACGAGGGCTATGGCTACACCTTC. Its protein is CSVYEGYGYTF.

This clonotype has ten or more counts. This chain uses TRBV6-1 with TRBJ1-2; no firm D call. The V end lost 5 bases, the J end lost 2 bases, and 15 bases lay between the germline ends. The CDR3 runs 15 residues. CDR1 is MNHNS and CDR2 is SASEGT in the germline V gene. CDR3: CASSSILDTNYGYTF. In nucleotides, the CDR3 is TGTGCCAGCAGTTCTATCTTAGACACCAACTATGGCTACACCTTC.

This clonotype was seen a few times. CDR3 in amino acids: CASSVAATTGTQYF. Here the CDR3 DNA reads TGTGCCAGCAGCGTAGCGGCCACCACGGGCACCCAGTACTTC. This chain uses TRBV9 with TRBJ2-5; D gene unclear. Germline V gene data show CDR1 as SGDLS and CDR2 as YYNGEE. The CDR3 spans 14 residues. Trimming left V 0 bases short and J 8 bases short, with 14 bases between.

This clonotype has at least ten counts. This chain links TRBV4-1 with TRBJ1-2; D is possibly TRBD1 (6 bases). CDR1 and CDR2 (germline): MGHRA, YSYEKL. The ends were cut back, 0 bases at V and 2 bases at J, with 10 bases in the middle. The length of the CDR3 is 15 residues. The CDR3 nucleotides read TGCGCCAGCAGCCAAGAGCAGGGGAAGAACTATGGCTACACCTTC. Translation: CASSQEQGKNYGYTF.

In its sample, this clonotype was seen many times. The chain employs TRBV12-3 or TRBV12-4 and TRBJ2-1, with D possibly matching TRBD1 (6 bases). V was cut by 0 bases and J by 6 bases, with 12 bases left in between. CDR3 length: 15 residues. The CDR3 coding sequence is TGTGCCAGCAGTTTAGCGAACGGACAGAGCAATGAGCAGTTCTTC. Translating gives CASSLANGQSNEQFF.

This clonotype was detected many times. The chain links TRBV20-1 to TRBJ1-2; D is unresolved. The germline V gene has CDR1 DFQATT and CDR2 SNEGSKA (reference sequence). This CDR3 region has 12 residues. V lost 4 bases, J lost 1 base, and 7 bases lay in between. The CDR3 sequence: CSATASNYGYTF. The CDR3 DNA reads as TGCAGTGCTACCGCCAGTAACTATGGCTACACCTTC.

This clonotype was seen ten or more times. The chain combines TRBV6-2 or TRBV6-3 with TRBJ1-5, with D perhaps TRBD1 (6 bases). From germline, CDR1 is MNHEY and CDR2 SVGEGT. This CDR3 contains 14 residues. V was shortened by 6 bases and J by 5 bases, with 14 bases between the two germline ends. In DNA form, the CDR3 reads TGTGCCAGCAGGCCCAGGGGTTCGGATCAGCCCCAGCATTTT. It translates to CASRPRGSDQPQHF.

The genes are TRBV28 and TRBJ1-6, with 7 bases identical to TRBD1. Germline CDR1 is MDHEN and CDR2 is SYDVKM. CDR3 length equals 15 residues. Germline trimming cut 6 bases from V and 6 bases from J; bases unmatched to any gene: 8. The CDR3 loop is CASRLSGGFNSPLHF. CDR3 DNA: TGTGCCAGCAGGTTGTCAGGGGGATTTAATTCACCCCTCCACTTT.

This clonotype appeared many times. The chain is built from TRBV7-9 and TRBJ2-2, with D maybe TRBD1 (5 bases). The CDR3 consists of 14 residues. Trimming took 5 bases from V and 4 from J, leaving 11 bases between them. Germline values: CDR1 SEHNR, CDR2 FQNEAQ (reference sequence). CDR3 residues: CASSRPQGTGELFF. CDR3 sequence (DNA): TGTGCCAGCAGCCGACCCCAGGGCACCGGGGAGCTGTTTTTT. Full variable domain (rest looked up from reference TRBV7-9 and TRBJ2-2): DTGVSQNPRHKITKRGQNVTFRCDPISEHNRLYWYRQTLGQGPEFLTYFQNEAQLEKSRLLSDRFSAERPKGSFSTLEIQRTEQGDSAMYLCASSRPQGTGELFFGEGSRLTVL.

A few counts support this clonotype. The chain couples TRBV7-9 to TRBJ2-2; TRBD1 agrees at 9 bases. The CDR3 is made up of 22 amino acids. Germline CDR1 reads SEHNR; CDR2 reads FQNEAQ (reference sequence). Trimming removed 1 base from V and 6 bases from J; junction bases left unmatched: 24. CDR3 nucleotides: TGTGCCAGCAGCTTAGGCATGGGGAACAGGGGGCATTCGGCGGGAGCATCCGGGGAGCTGTTTTTT. This gives the protein CASSLGMGNRGHSAGASGELFF.

This chain links TRBV6-1 with TRBJ1-2; the D is unclear. The CDR3 is made up of 16 amino acids. Germline values: CDR1 MNHNS, CDR2 SASEGT. The V end lost 2 bases, the J end lost 6 bases, and 19 bases lay between the germline ends. The CDR3 region has the DNA TGTGCCAGCAGTGAAAACGCATTAGGACCTGCGGATGGCTACACCTTC. It is translated as CASSENALGPADGYTF.

This clonotype has more than one count but fewer than ten. The chain is built from TRBV15 and TRBJ1-1; tentative D call: TRBD1 (6 bases). V was trimmed by 3 bases and J by 1 base, leaving 12 bases between them. Germline V gene lookup returns CDR1 LNHNV and CDR2 YYDKDF (reference sequence). CDR3 length: 15 amino acids. The CDR3 DNA sequence: TGTGCCACCAGCAGTAACAGGGTCCCGAACACTGAAGCTTTCTTT. This translates into CATSSNRVPNTEAFF.

This clonotype was observed many times. The J gene is TRBJ2-7, the V gene TRBV3-1; D is unclear. Trimming removed 2 bases at V and 3 bases at J, with 14 bases between. Germline values: CDR1 LGHDT, CDR2 YNNKEL (reference sequence). CDR3 size: 15 residues. This CDR3 is CASSQSTLIFYEQYF. The CDR3 nucleotides read TGTGCCAGCAGCCAAAGCACACTTATCTTCTACGAGCAGTACTTC.

The V call is TRBV10-1, the J call TRBJ1-1; the D gene is possibly TRBD1 (5 bases). The V gene's germline CDR1 is WNHNN and CDR2 SYGVQD (reference sequence). This CDR3 is built from 15 residues. Trimming stripped 5 bases from V and 5 bases from J, with 18 bases between. The CDR3 here is CASSSPGTGKTEAFF. The CDR3 DNA sequence: TGCGCCAGCAGTTCTCCGGGGACGGGGAAGACTGAAGCTTTCTTT.

The V gene is TRBV11-2, the J gene TRBJ1-6, with 7 nucleotides matching TRBD1. This CDR3 spans 16 amino acids. The germline gives CDR1 SGHAT, CDR2 FQNNGV. V was clipped by 11 bases and J by 7 bases; unmatched bases: 17. The CDR3 sequence: CAWSNPSTGRNSPLHF. Here the CDR3 DNA reads TGTGCCTGGAGTAACCCTTCGACAGGGAGGAATTCACCCCTCCACTTT.